These 32 T cell receptor beta chains were sequenced from one sample in a study of regulatory T cells in long-lasting Graves disease. Specified time point: newly diagnosed GD, antithyroid drugs for less than 3 months. Generation of the TCR library employed RNA extracted from PBMCs. Building the TCR beta libraries relied on iRepertoire HTBI primers, and CDR3 regions underwent Arm-PCR. TCRdb re-derived calls from the multiplex PCR reads in MiXCR, one entry per CDR3 protein. The sample contains hundreds of thousands of distinct CDR3 sequences, about 16% of which appear only once. These sequences were also reported in another study, on T cells in Graves' hyperthyroidism and ophthalmopathy.

The source was peripheral blood mononuclear cells (PBMCs), collected at new diagnosis, from a patient treated with antithyroid drugs. These receptors all come from a man aged 18 to 29 with Graves disease.

The chain links TRBV6-5 to TRBJ2-7; D may match TRBD1 or TRBD2 (5 bases each). There are 16 residues in the CDR3. The V end was cut by 2 bases, the J end by 3 bases, with 17 bases between. The germline gives CDR1 MNHEY, CDR2 SVGAGI. CDR3 nucleotides: TGTGCCAGCAGTTACCGGGACCCCCGGACCAACTACGAGCAGTACTTC. Protein: CASSYRDPRTNYEQYF.

This clonotype was detected a few times. This rearrangement joins TRBV9 to TRBJ2-5; D is perhaps TRBD2 (5 bases). CDR1 and CDR2 (germline): SGDLS, YYNGEE. V lost 4 bases to trimming and J lost 2 bases, with 15 bases between them. The CDR3 totals 15 residues. The DNA of the CDR3 is TGTGCCAGCAGCTCCGGACTTACAGCACAAGAGACCCAGTACTTC. It codes for CASSSGLTAQETQYF.

The gene calls are TRBV3-1 and TRBJ1-3; 7 positions agree with TRBD1. From germline, CDR1 is LGHDT and CDR2 YNNKEL (reference sequence). The ends lost 4 bases at V and 0 bases at J; junction bases unmatched: 3. This CDR3 has 15 residues. CDR3 in amino acids: CASSPGGGSGNTIYF. The DNA of the CDR3 is TGTGCCAGCAGCCCAGGGGGTGGCTCTGGAAACACCATATATTTT.

The chain carries TRBV6-4 and TRBJ2-7; D possibly corresponds to TRBD1 (6 bases). V was trimmed by 10 bases and J by 1 base, leaving 23 bases between them. This CDR3 comprises 16 residues. The germline gives CDR1 MRHNA, CDR2 SNTAGT. The CDR3 sequence: CATADVGQWISYEQYF. CDR3 DNA: TGTGCCACCGCGGACGTGGGACAATGGATTTCCTACGAGCAGTACTTC.

About this clonotype itself: One base away lies a much larger clone, so this may be a sequencing read error. V is TRBV18 and J is TRBJ2-1; TRBD1 agrees at 7 bases. The germline CDR1 and CDR2 sequences are KGHSH and LQKENI. There are 16 residues in the CDR3. The V gene end was trimmed by 0 bases and the J gene end by 3 bases; junction bases not matched to a gene: 5. The CDR3 DNA is TGTGCCAGCTCACCACCGAGGGGGACAGACTACAATGAGCAGTTCTTC. Its protein is CASSPPRGTDYNEQFF.

This clonotype was recorded once. The rearrangement uses TRBV27 and TRBJ2-7; D might be TRBD2 (6 bases). From germline, CDR1 is MNHEY and CDR2 SMNVEV (reference sequence). Trimming took off 5 bases at V and 5 bases at J, with 13 bases between the two ends. This CDR3 contains 13 residues. CDR3 nucleotide sequence: TGTGCCAGCAGTCAGGTGGGGGGAAACGAGCAGTACTTC. Translation: CASSQVGGNEQYF.

Many counts were recorded for this clonotype. V gene TRBV6-1 combines with J gene TRBJ2-2; D is unresolved. The CDR3 extends over 14 amino acids. V was cut by 5 bases and J by 1 base, with 8 bases left in between. Germline V gene data show CDR1 as MNHNS and CDR2 as SASEGT. CDR3 in DNA: TGTGCCAGCAGTCAAGACGGGAACACCGGGGAGCTGTTTTTT. Its protein product is CASSQDGNTGELFF.

The chain joins TRBV5-1 to TRBJ2-1, with 8 nucleotides matching TRBD2. Losses at the gene ends were 1 base for V and 7 bases for J; bases not matched to a gene: 4. CDR1 and CDR2 from the germline V gene are SGHRS and YFSETQ. The CDR3 has 14 amino acids. The CDR3 bases are TGCGCCAGCAGCTTGTTTACTAGCGGAAATGAGCAGTTCTTC. The encoded protein is CASSLFTSGNEQFF.

This clonotype was detected only a few times. The rearrangement uses TRBV5-8 and TRBJ2-3; D is possibly TRBD2 (6 bases). Germline CDR1 SGHTS, CDR2 YDEGEE. V lost 0 bases to trimming and J lost 4 bases, with 15 bases between them. The CDR3 is made up of 16 amino acids. CDR3: CASSLAPLGGPDTQYF. DNA for the CDR3: TGTGCCAGCAGCTTGGCCCCACTGGGGGGTCCAGATACGCAGTATTTT. The full variable domain, rest sourced from reference TRBV5-8 and TRBJ2-3, is EAGVTQSPTHLIKTRGQQATLRCSPISGHTSVYWYQQALGLGLQFLLWYDEGEERNRGNFPPRFSGRQFPNYSSELNVNALELEDSALYLCASSLAPLGGPDTQYFGPGTRLTVL.

There are many counts of this clonotype. V gene TRBV3-1 combines with J gene TRBJ2-5; 12 bases align to TRBD2. There are 16 residues in the CDR3. CDR1 and CDR2 from the germline V gene are LGHDT and YNNKEL (reference sequence). The junction had 2 bases not matched to a gene; V was cut back by 1 base and J by 2 bases. This CDR3 is CASSQGLAGGQETQYF. CDR3 DNA sequence: TGTGCCAGCAGCCAAGGGCTAGCGGGAGGGCAAGAGACCCAGTACTTC.

Ten or more counts support this clonotype. The rearrangement joins TRBV2 to TRBJ1-4, with D possibly being TRBD1 (5 bases). Germline V lookup: CDR1 SNHLY, CDR2 FYNNEI. CDR3 length equals 14 residues. V dropped 2 bases and J dropped 2 bases, with 6 bases sitting between them. CDR3 coding DNA: TGTGCCAGCAGTGAACAGGGCACTAATGAAAAACTGTTTTTT. This codes for CASSEQGTNEKLFF.

In its sample, this clonotype was seen many times. J is TRBJ1-2 and V is TRBV2, with 9 bases lining up with TRBD1. The CDR3 runs to 15 residues. From germline, CDR1 is SNHLY and CDR2 FYNNEI. The V and J ends lost 2 bases and 4 bases, in that order; junction bases with no gene match: 5. The CDR3 protein is CASSEWDRDIYGYTF. The CDR3 DNA reads TGTGCCAGCAGTGAATGGGACAGGGATATCTATGGCTACACCTTC.

CDR3 in DNA: TGTGCCAGCAGCTTATATATGGCAGGGGGGGGGCCCCGCAATGAGCAGTTCTTC. Encoded protein: CASSLYMAGGGPRNEQFF. This chain links TRBV7-2 with TRBJ2-1; either TRBD1 or TRBD2 may fit D (7 bases each). The V gene lost 2 bases and the J gene lost 6 bases, with 23 bases spanning the gap. The length of the CDR3 is 18 residues. Germline values: CDR1 SGHTA, CDR2 FQGNSA.

The rearrangement links TRBV7-2 to TRBJ1-5; no clear D gene. Trimming took off 3 bases at V and 5 bases at J, with 14 bases between the two ends. CDR1 and CDR2 from the germline V gene are SGHTA and FQGNSA. The CDR3 totals 15 residues. This chain's CDR3 is CASSLQVQSHQPQHF. The CDR3 coding sequence is TGTGCCAGCAGCTTGCAGGTCCAGTCCCATCAGCCCCAGCATTTT.

This clonotype was seen at least ten times. J is TRBJ1-1 and V is TRBV3-1, with D perhaps TRBD1 (6 bases). Trimming removed 3 bases at V and 1 base at J, with 9 bases between. CDR1 and CDR2 (germline): LGHDT, YNNKEL (reference sequence). This CDR3 is built from 14 residues. This CDR3 reads CASSQRTANTEAFF. The DNA for the CDR3 is TGTGCCAGCAGCCAGCGGACAGCGAACACTGAAGCTTTCTTT.

The J gene is TRBJ2-2, the V gene TRBV2; 8 nucleotides match TRBD2. V was pared by 6 bases and J by 7 bases, with 7 bases of the junction left unmatched. The CDR3 has 14 residues. The germline V gene encodes CDR1 SNHLY and CDR2 FYNNEI. CDR3 nucleotides: TGTGCCAGCAGGGACGGACTAGCCGACGGGGAGCTGTTTTTT. It encodes CASRDGLADGELFF.

The chain is built from TRBV3-1 and TRBJ2-3; D not resolved. The CDR3 runs 13 residues. V lost 3 bases and J 2 bases, leaving 6 bases between the germline ends. The germline gives CDR1 LGHDT, CDR2 YNNKEL (reference sequence). As DNA, the CDR3 is TGTGCCAGCAGCCACTCGGACACAGATACGCAGTATTTT. Protein product: CASSHSDTDTQYF.

This clonotype showed up just a few times. The chain carries TRBV9 and TRBJ1-4; D call uncertain. V was cut by 0 bases and J by 7 bases, with 10 bases left in between. The CDR3 has 14 residues. CDR1 and CDR2 (germline): SGDLS, YYNGEE. The CDR3 is CASSVDGGSEKLFF. Here the CDR3 DNA reads TGTGCCAGCAGCGTAGATGGAGGGAGTGAAAAACTGTTTTTT.

There are a few counts of this clonotype. The gene calls are TRBV7-9 and TRBJ1-2, with TRBD1 as a possible D gene (5 bases). Trimming removed 5 bases from V and 5 bases from J, with 9 bases in between. This CDR3 region has 12 residues. Germline V gene sequence: CDR1 SEHNR, CDR2 FQNEAQ (reference sequence). The CDR3 loop is CASSRDSYGYTF. In nucleotides, the CDR3 is TGTGCCAGCAGCCGAGACAGTTATGGCTACACCTTC.

This clonotype has a handful of counts. This sequence joins TRBV28 and TRBJ2-7; 8 bases are a match to TRBD2. J gave up 3 bases and V 5 bases, and 6 bases lay outside the gene matches. Germline CDR1 and CDR2: MDHEN and SYDVKM. This CDR3 comprises 14 residues. CDR3 residues: CASSPSGSGYEQYF. The CDR3 DNA reads as TGTGCCAGCAGTCCCAGCGGGAGCGGCTACGAGCAGTACTTC. The full variable domain, completed using reference TRBV28 and TRBJ2-7, is DVKVTQSSRYLVKRTGEKVFLECVQDMDHENMFWYRQDPGLGLRLIYFSYDVKMKEKGDIPEGYSVSREKKERFSLILESASTNQTSMYLCASSPSGSGYEQYFGPGTRLTVT.

A few counts support this clonotype. The chain employs TRBV5-1 and TRBJ2-3; TRBD1 agrees at 9 bases. With the DNA end fitting TRBJ2-5 better, the J assignment may be wrong. The CDR3 has 14 residues. Germline V gene lookup returns CDR1 SGHRS and CDR2 YFSETQ. The CDR3 protein is CASSGGTGRETQYF. The CDR3 DNA is TGCGCCAGCAGCGGGGGGACAGGGAGGGAGACCCAGTACTTC.

About this clonotype: This clone may be a read error of a much larger clone one base away. The CDR3 carries no conserved terminal phenylalanine or tryptophan, so it likely arises from a read error. The chain carries TRBV12-3 or TRBV12-4 and TRBJ2-3; possibly TRBD2 for D (6 bases). The CDR3 runs 15 residues. The V end lost 6 bases, the J end lost 0 bases, and 13 bases lay between the germline ends. CDR3 DNA: TGTGCCAGCAGCCCCGGGAGTTTTAGCACAGATACGCAGTATCTT. This translates into CASSPGSFSTDTQYL.

This chain joins TRBV12-3 or TRBV12-4 and TRBJ2-4, with D possibly being TRBD2 (5 bases). This CDR3 comprises 11 residues. The CDR3 is CSRGAKNIQYF. CDR3 bases: TGTTCTAGAGGGGCCAAAAACATTCAGTACTTC.

The J gene is TRBJ2-7, the V gene TRBV7-3; D may be TRBD1 (5 bases). The CDR3 is 14 amino acids. CDR1 and CDR2 from the germline V gene are SGHTA and FQGTGA. V was shortened by 3 bases and J by 1 base, with 10 bases between the two germline ends. The CDR3 bases are TGTGCCAGCAGCTTCTATGGGGCGTCCTACGAGCAGTACTTC. It translates to CASSFYGASYEQYF.

Ten or more counts support this clonotype. This chain joins TRBV7-8 and TRBJ2-3, with 10 bases fitting TRBD2. V dropped 2 bases and J dropped 2; count of bases not matched to a gene: 4. This CDR3 is built from 16 residues. The germline CDR1 and CDR2 sequences are SGHVS and FQNEAQ. CDR3 sequence reads: CASSLRAGGYTDTQYF. CDR3 sequence (DNA): TGTGCCAGCAGCTTACGAGCGGGAGGGTACACAGATACGCAGTATTTT.

This clonotype was counted ten times or more. The chain employs TRBV11-2 and TRBJ2-7; D unresolved. CDR1 SGHAT and CDR2 FQNNGV come from the germline V gene. With 1 base removed from V and 2 bases from J, the gap between germline ends came to 12 bases. The CDR3 has 15 amino acids. In DNA, the CDR3 is TGTGCCAGCAGCTTAGGGGCAGGTGACCCCTACGAGCAGTACTTC. It encodes CASSLGAGDPYEQYF.

This clonotype was found a few times. The chain recombines TRBV5-1 with TRBJ2-3; 7 bases agree with TRBD2. J was trimmed by 1 base and V by 0 bases; bases with no gene match: 8. The CDR3 sequence is 17 residues long. Germline V gene lookup returns CDR1 SGHRS and CDR2 YFSETQ. CDR3 in amino acids: CASSLGLRAGRTDTQYF. Written as DNA, the CDR3 is TGCGCCAGCAGCTTGGGCCTTCGAGCGGGGCGCACAGATACGCAGTATTTT.

The genes are TRBV7-3 and TRBJ2-2; 11 bases line up with TRBD1. J lost 6 bases, V lost 5 bases, and 11 bases had no gene match. Germline CDR1 reads SGHTA; CDR2 reads FQGTGA. The CDR3 sequence is 17 residues long. Here the CDR3 reads CASSPTGTGGKSGELFF. In DNA, the CDR3 is TGTGCCAGCAGCCCGACCGGGACAGGGGGAAAGTCCGGGGAGCTGTTTTTT.

This clonotype has just a few counts. The genes are TRBV20-1 and TRBJ2-1; D remains unclear. Germline values: CDR1 DFQATT, CDR2 SNEGSKA (reference sequence). V was trimmed by 5 bases and J by 5 bases, leaving 10 bases between them. The CDR3 totals 12 residues. CDR3 DNA sequence: TGCAGTGCTTATGACTTGAACAATGAGCAGTTCTTC. Amino acid sequence: CSAYDLNNEQFF.

This clonotype has at least ten counts. The chain employs TRBV6-1 and TRBJ1-2; a weak D match, TRBD1 (5 bases). Germline loops: CDR1 MNHNS, CDR2 SASEGT. V lost 5 bases and J lost 1, with 14 bases in between. The CDR3 is 15 amino acids. The CDR3 protein is CASSLSSGINYGYTF. CDR3 nucleotide sequence: TGTGCCAGCAGTCTGAGTTCAGGGATTAACTATGGCTACACCTTC.

This clonotype has at least ten counts. The chain combines TRBV7-8 with TRBJ2-7; 12 bases are shared with TRBD2. Germline CDR1 SGHVS, CDR2 FQNEAQ. The V segment lost 5 bases and the J segment 2 bases; nucleotides outside the gene matches: 10. The CDR3 has 17 residues. The CDR3 is CASSTLPGLAGTYEQYF. In nucleotides, the CDR3 is TGTGCCAGCAGCACGTTACCTGGACTAGCGGGAACCTACGAGCAGTACTTC.

The chain has TRBV18 and TRBJ1-2; tentatively, D is TRBD1 (6 bases). V was clipped by 0 bases and J by 2 bases, with 22 bases between them. Germline V CDR1 and CDR2: KGHSH, LQKENI. The CDR3 covers 19 residues. This CDR3 is CASSPPGQLIFGGNYGYTF. In DNA, the CDR3 is TGTGCCAGCTCACCACCCGGACAGCTAATCTTTGGCGGAAACTATGGCTACACCTTC.